The 14 T cell receptor beta chains given below trace back to one sample, sequenced in a study of cytomegalovirus exposure and HLA in healthy donors (dated by TCRdb to between 2016 and 2019). Library construction relied on the immunoSEQ multiplex PCR assay. A mixture of 60 forward primers for TCR Vbeta segments and 13 reverse primers for TCR Jbeta segments was used in the multiplex PCR. Entries here come from immuneACCESS through TCRdb and include only in-frame sequences with V and J called. Some clones fail to appear in such tables; in the studies checked, an unresolved V gene covers under half of the shortfall, and the cause of the remainder is unknown. This sample lists over 150,000 clones; approximately 74% were detected once. The top ten constitute under 2.5% of the sample. The sample consisted of PBMCs. These receptors came from a man aged 30 to 45 in good health and CMV-seronegative.

This clone was observed a few times. The rearrangement joins TRBV5-6 to TRBJ2-7, with 7 bases that match TRBD1. CDR1 SGHDT and CDR2 YYEEEE come from the germline V gene. V gave up 4 bases and J gave up 7 bases; unmatched junction bases: 8. The CDR3 totals 13 residues. In DNA, the CDR3 is TGTGCCAGCAGCCGGGAAAGGGGGCTGGAGCAGTACTTC. As protein: CASSRERGLEQYF.

This chain links TRBV15 with TRBJ2-7; maybe TRBD1 (6 bases). Germline V gene sequence: CDR1 LNHNV, CDR2 YYDKDF (reference sequence). The CDR3 runs 14 residues. Between the trimmed V and J ends, which lost 4 bases and 0 bases, there was a span of 10 bases. CDR3 sequence reads: CATSTGQSSYEQYF. The CDR3 coding sequence is TGTGCCACCAGCACTGGACAGAGCTCCTACGAGCAGTACTTC.

The table lists this clone with a few counts. The chain uses TRBV19 and TRBJ2-2, with TRBD1 identical over 9 bases. The V and J ends lost 8 bases and 3 bases, in that order; junction bases with no gene match: 4. Per germline, CDR1 LNHDA and CDR2 SQIVND (reference sequence). This CDR3 spans 14 amino acids. The DNA of the CDR3 is TGTGCCAGTGGCGGACAGGGGTACACCGGGGAGCTGTTTTTT. Translation: CASGGQGYTGELFF.

This sequence joins TRBV5-1 and TRBJ1-3, with D perhaps TRBD1 (5 bases). The length of the CDR3 is 14 residues. Trimming pared 0 bases from V and 4 bases from J, leaving 8 bases between. CDR1 and CDR2 from the germline V gene are SGHRS and YFSETQ. The CDR3 bases are TGCGCCAGCAGCTTGGCAGGGTACGGAAACACCATATATTTT. Amino acid sequence: CASSLAGYGNTIYF.

The chain has TRBV29-1 and TRBJ2-7; tentative D call: TRBD2 (6 bases). This CDR3 contains 13 residues. Germline CDR1 reads SQVTM; CDR2 reads ANQGSEA. Trimming cost V 6 bases and J 7 bases, with 19 bases left between them. The CDR3, as DNA: TGCAGCGTCCTCAGGGACGGGAGAGGGGAGCAGTACTTC. Protein product: CSVLRDGRGEQYF.

V and J are TRBV2 and TRBJ2-5; 8 bases agree with TRBD1. There are 13 residues in the CDR3. CDR1 and CDR2 (germline): SNHLY, FYNNEI. With V trimmed by 6 bases and J by 7 bases, 7 bases remained unmatched. The CDR3 here is CASRPGQGVTQYF. The CDR3 DNA sequence: TGTGCCAGCAGACCCGGACAGGGCGTGACCCAGTACTTC. Using reference TRBV2 and TRBJ2-5 for the parts outside the CDR3, the full variable domain is EPEVTQTPSHQVTQMGQEVILRCVPISNHLYFYWYRQILGQKVEFLVSFYNNEISEKSEIFDDQFSVERPDGSNFTLKIRSTKLEDSAMYFCASRPGQGVTQYFGPGTRLLVL.

This chain links TRBV19 with TRBJ2-1; TRBD2 matches at 12 bases. Germline CDR1 LNHDA, CDR2 SQIVND (reference sequence). The CDR3 spans 15 residues. V lost 8 bases, J lost 2 bases, and 4 bases stayed unmatched. The CDR3 DNA reads TGTGCCAGTTCAACTAGCGGGGGGACCTACAATGAGCAGTTCTTC. Translating it yields CASSTSGGTYNEQFF. The full variable domain, with the rest looked up from reference TRBV19 and TRBJ2-1, is DGGITQSPKYLFRKEGQNVTLSCEQNLNHDAMYWYRQDPGQGLRLIYYSQIVNDFQKGDIAEGYSVSREKKESFPLTVTSAQKNPTAFYLCASSTSGGTYNEQFFGPGTRLTVL.

This clone occurred once. The chain combines TRBV7-2 with TRBJ2-2; D perhaps matches TRBD2 (6 bases). Germline V gives CDR1 SGHTA, CDR2 FQGNSA. The CDR3 extends over 15 amino acids. V was cut by 0 bases and J by 3 bases, with 8 bases left in between. The CDR3 here is CASSLAGTYTGELFF. Here the CDR3 DNA reads TGTGCCAGCAGCTTAGCAGGGACTTACACCGGGGAGCTGTTTTTT.

The rearrangement links TRBV14 to TRBJ1-2; 7 bases fit TRBD1. Germline loops: CDR1 SGHDN, CDR2 FVKESK. J was trimmed by 7 bases and V by 4 bases; bases with no gene match: 6. The CDR3 totals 13 residues. The DNA for the CDR3 is TGTGCCAGCAGCCCTGCGACAGGGCTTGGCTACACCTTC. It codes for CASSPATGLGYTF. The full variable domain, completed using reference TRBV14 and TRBJ1-2, is EAGVTQFPSHSVIEKGQTVTLRCDPISGHDNLYWYRRVMGKEIKFLLHFVKESKQDESGMPNNRFLAERTGGTYSTLKVQPAELEDSGVYFCASSPATGLGYTFGSGTRLTVV.

This chain joins TRBV15 and TRBJ2-7; D is undetermined. The CDR3 runs to 11 residues. The germline gives CDR1 LNHNV, CDR2 YYDKDF (reference sequence). With 8 bases removed from V and 1 base from J, the gap between germline ends came to 6 bases. This CDR3 is CATGHSYEQYF. The CDR3 nucleotides are TGTGCCACCGGGCATTCCTACGAGCAGTACTTC. The full variable domain, its missing parts supplied by reference TRBV15 and TRBJ2-7, is DAMVIQNPRYQVTQFGKPVTLSCSQTLNHNVMYWYQQKSSQAPKLLFHYYDKDFNNEADTPDNFQSRRPNTSFCFLDIRSPGLGDTAMYLCATGHSYEQYFGPGTRLTVT.

The rearrangement links TRBV19 to TRBJ2-1, with 10 positions matching TRBD2. V trimming: 5 bases; J trimming: 0 bases; junction bases outside the gene matches: 1. The CDR3 runs 15 residues. Germline assignment: CDR1 LNHDA and CDR2 SQIVND (reference sequence). The CDR3 spells CASSPSGGSYNEQFF. CDR3 in DNA: TGTGCCAGTAGTCCTAGCGGGGGCTCCTACAATGAGCAGTTCTTC.

DNA for the CDR3: TGTGCCAGCAGCCGCGCCGGACAGAGGAATTCTGAAGCTTTCTTT. Translated, it gives CASSRAGQRNSEAFF. This chain connects TRBV7-9 to TRBJ1-1; a weak D match, TRBD1 (6 bases). The ends were cut back, 5 bases at V and 6 bases at J, with 19 bases in the middle. This CDR3 has 15 residues. Germline CDR1 SEHNR, CDR2 FQNEAQ (reference sequence).

The rearrangement uses TRBV6-5 and TRBJ2-7; perhaps TRBD1 as D (7 bases). The CDR3 is 14 residues long. CDR1 and CDR2 (germline): MNHEY, SVGAGI. Trimming stripped 6 bases from V and 2 bases from J, with 14 bases between. This chain's CDR3 is CASRTRQGPYEQYF. The CDR3 DNA sequence: TGTGCCAGCAGGACTAGACAGGGACCCTACGAGCAGTACTTC.

Only one count was recorded for this clone. J is TRBJ2-7 and V is TRBV5-1; 7 positions agree with TRBD1. CDR1 is SGHRS and CDR2 is YFSETQ in the germline V gene. This CDR3 spans 12 amino acids. Trimming cost V 4 bases and J 6 bases; bases outside gene matches: 4. The CDR3 coding sequence is TGCGCCAGCAGCAGAGACAGGGCCGAGCAGTACTTC. Amino acids: CASSRDRAEQYF.